The T cell receptor (beta chain) under discussion was sequenced for a study of shared T cell receptors in the human thymus (dated by TCRdb to the early 2020s). For the wider study: The study examined how self-reactive, shared T-cell receptor alpha chains are generated in the human thymus.

In the case of this clone: The antigen it recognizes is unknown. No much larger clone exists at a distance of one base, and base qualities are not known.

The CDR3, cysteine through phenylalanine, is 17 amino acids long. Of all the DNA, just the CDR3 is kept, 51 bases in frame from base 1. In the germline V gene, CDR1 corresponds to SGHDT and CDR2 to YYEEEE. After removal of 1 base from V and 2 bases from J, the junction retains 5 bases not matched to a gene. The library was produced with the immunoSEQ multiplex PCR assay. TCRdb took this table from immuneACCESS and kept in-frame rearrangements with V and J called. Such tables lack part of the clones; where checked against another copy, unresolved V genes explain under half of the gap, and the rest is unexplained. This sample has hundreds of thousands of clones in its table, and more than 70% of those were observed once. Roughly 0.0089% of the sample lies in the top ten. These same records also appear under a second study, on human thymus T cells. As that second paper reports: Immunologically healthy infants undergoing open corrective cardiac surgery for congenital heart defects in Finland were used as donors. Thymus tissue was collected as surgical resects that were removed during corrective cardiac surgery. Both the thymic and the peripheral blood repertoires appeared to show biased V and J gene segment usage. According to the related research, thymic TCR repertoires were highly overlapping among unrelated individuals. The study used 7 to 9 infant thymus samples plus four related peripheral blood samples to characterize TCR alpha and beta repertoires. The cohort included about six male and a couple of female infants, with donor ages spanning 7 to 244 days. Thymocytes were mechanically released from the tissue and were stored as pellets of roughly 9.5-30 million cells at -70 degrees C. A QIAsymphony instrument was used to extract genomic DNA from the frozen cell pellets. The immunoSEQ multiplex PCR assay was used to amplify the TCRB and TCRAD loci from a standardized amount of quality-controlled genomic DNA. The amplicons covered the V(D)J region and were long enough to include the CDR3 and to identify the V and J genes. Amplicon sequencing was performed on an Illumina platform through the commercial immunoSEQ service. Primer bias and sequencing errors were corrected as previously described, and TCRAD and TCRB definitions were based on the IMGT database. immunoSEQ Analyzer 3.0 and VDJTools were used for repertoire analysis, which covered basic statistics, V/J segment usage, diversity estimates, rarefaction and pairwise overlap. Chao1, ChaoE, Efron-Thisted, Shannon and inverse Simpson indices were used to estimate diversity, which was also estimated on datasets down-sampled to the smallest sample. Repertoire overlap was assessed by strict matching of CDR3 nucleotide sequence, V gene and J gene, and clustering was done by Jaccard-based multidimensional scaling. On average, roughly 850,000 unique TCRB clonotypes were obtained from thymus samples, compared with around 78,000 from blood samples.

The sequenced sample consisted of thymocytes. This receptor chain uses TRBV5-6 and TRBJ2-1; 11 middle bases align to TRBD2. This receptor was taken from a boy younger than two with a congenital heart defect. Donor details come from another sample of the same person, matched by shared clones. The CDR3 reads CASSLTSGSGPYNEQFF. The DNA sequence follows: TGTGCCAGCAGCTTGACTAGCGGGAGTGGTCCCTACAATGAGCAGTTCTTC.